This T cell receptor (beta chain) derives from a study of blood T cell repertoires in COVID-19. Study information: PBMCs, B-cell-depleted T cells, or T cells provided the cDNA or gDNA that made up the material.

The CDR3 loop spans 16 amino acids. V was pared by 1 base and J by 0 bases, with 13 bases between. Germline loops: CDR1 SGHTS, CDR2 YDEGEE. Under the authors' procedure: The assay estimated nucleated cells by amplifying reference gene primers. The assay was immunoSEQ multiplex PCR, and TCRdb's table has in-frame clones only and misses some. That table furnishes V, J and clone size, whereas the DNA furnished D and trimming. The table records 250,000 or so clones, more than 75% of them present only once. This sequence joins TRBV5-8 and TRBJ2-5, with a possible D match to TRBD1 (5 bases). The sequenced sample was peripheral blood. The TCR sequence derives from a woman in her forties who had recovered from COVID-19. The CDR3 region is CASSLHGQTDQETQYF. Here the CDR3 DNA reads TGTGCCAGCAGCTTGCACGGGCAGACAGACCAAGAGACCCAGTACTTC.